A selection of T cell receptor beta chains follows, all from one sample in a study of T cell responses to AZD1222 COVID-19 vaccine. Here immunoSEQ multiplex PCR was the method, and the copy in TCRdb shows in-frame clones only, minus some. The table lists about 150,000 clones, about 93% of them singletons. The sequences come from peripheral blood, collected on day 0 of AZD1222 vaccination. The origin of the receptors is an adult in good health. Each CDR3 is given with its conserved first and last residue. Each record gives: D gene, V gene, J gene, CDR3 protein. D genes are given only for firm matches.

d_gene: -
v_gene: TRBV9
j_gene: TRBJ1-2
CDR3aa: CASSPWRGGLYGYTF

d_gene: -
v_gene: TRBV7-6
j_gene: TRBJ2-7
CDR3aa: CASSATPGRPYEQYF

d_gene: -
v_gene: TRBV14
j_gene: TRBJ2-7
CDR3aa: CASSQATYEQYF

d_gene: -
v_gene: TRBV18
j_gene: TRBJ2-7
CDR3aa: CASSPRDGSTYEQYF

d_gene: -
v_gene: TRBV5-4
j_gene: TRBJ1-5
CDR3aa: CASSLSGAGNQPQHF

d_gene: -
v_gene: TRBV27
j_gene: TRBJ1-5
CDR3aa: CASSLFGPGGNQPQHF

d_gene: -
v_gene: TRBV4-2
j_gene: TRBJ2-3
CDR3aa: CASSPRPGSSTDTQYF

d_gene: TRBD2
v_gene: TRBV2
j_gene: TRBJ2-1
CDR3aa: CASSVPGGYNEQFF

d_gene: -
v_gene: TRBV5-1
j_gene: TRBJ2-2
CDR3aa: CASSPALSLWNTGELFF

d_gene: -
v_gene: TRBV7-2
j_gene: TRBJ2-3
CDR3aa: CASSATGTDTQYF

d_gene: TRBD2
v_gene: TRBV4-2
j_gene: TRBJ2-3
CDR3aa: CASSLLDGGTDTQYF

d_gene: TRBD1
v_gene: TRBV18
j_gene: TRBJ1-3
CDR3aa: CASSPSGGEGNTIYF